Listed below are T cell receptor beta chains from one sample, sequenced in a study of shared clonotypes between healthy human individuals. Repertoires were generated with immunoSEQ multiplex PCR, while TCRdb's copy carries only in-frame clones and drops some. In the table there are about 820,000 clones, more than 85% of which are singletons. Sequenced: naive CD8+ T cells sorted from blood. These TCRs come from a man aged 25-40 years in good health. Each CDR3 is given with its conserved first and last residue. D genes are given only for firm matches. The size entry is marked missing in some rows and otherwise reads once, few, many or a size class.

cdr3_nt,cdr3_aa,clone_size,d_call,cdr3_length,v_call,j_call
TGTGCCAGCAGCAAATTTGGCGGGAGGGGGAATGAGCAGTTCTTC,CASSKFGGRGNEQFF,once,NA,15,TRBV21-1,TRBJ2-1
TGTGCCAGCAGCTTAGCGGACAGGGGAATAGATACGCAGTATTTT,CASSLADRGIDTQYF,NA,TRBD1,15,TRBV7-2,TRBJ2-3
TGTGCCAGCAGCCCCGGGACTGCCAATGAGCAGTTCTTC,CASSPGTANEQFF,NA,NA,13,TRBV27,TRBJ2-1
TGTGCCAGCAGTTTACTAACAGGGTCACAGAACACTGAAGCTTTCTTT,CASSLLTGSQNTEAFF,NA,NA,16,TRBV27,TRBJ1-1
TGTGCCAGCAGTTACTTCAGGGGGCGAAGGACAGATACGCAGTATTTT,CASSYFRGRRTDTQYF,NA,TRBD1,16,TRBV6-5,TRBJ2-3
TGTGCCAGCAGCTTGGAAGTACAGGGGGCAGAGATAGATGGCTACACCTTC,CASSLEVQGAEIDGYTF,once,TRBD1,17,TRBV5-4,TRBJ1-2
TGTGCCAGCAGCGGCCCTGGGGCCTCCTACGAGCAGTACTTC,CASSGPGASYEQYF,NA,NA,14,TRBV7-9,TRBJ2-7
TGTGCCAGCAAACAGGGGGATGGTTCCTACGAGCAGTACTTC,CASKQGDGSYEQYF,NA,NA,14,TRBV21-1,TRBJ2-7
TGCGCCAGCAGCTTCGACCAAACCTACGAGCAGTACTTC,CASSFDQTYEQYF,NA,NA,13,TRBV5-1,TRBJ2-7
TGCGCCAGCAGCCGAGACACCGGGGAGCTGTTTTTT,CASSRDTGELFF,NA,NA,12,TRBV4-3,TRBJ2-2
TGTGCCAGCAGTTTAAGGGCCAGCGGGAGTCTCTACGAGCAGTACTTC,CASSLRASGSLYEQYF,NA,TRBD2,16,TRBV27,TRBJ2-7
TGTGCCATCCTTGTTCGAGGGGGGGAGACAGGGCTGGAGACCCAGTACTTC,CAILVRGGETGLETQYF,NA,NA,17,TRBV2,TRBJ2-5
TGCGCCAGCAGGGGGTACTACGAGCAGTACTTC,CASRGYYEQYF,NA,NA,11,TRBV10-2,TRBJ2-7
TGTGCCAGCAGTTTATGGATCCCTGGGACTAGCGGGGGGGACTTCCAAGAGACCCAGTACTTC,CASSLWIPGTSGGDFQETQYF,once,TRBD2,21,TRBV27,TRBJ2-5
TGTGCCAGCAGCTTAATTTCACGGTCCCAAGAGACCCAGTACTTC,CASSLISRSQETQYF,NA,NA,15,TRBV7-9,TRBJ2-5
TGTGCCAGCAGCTTGGTGGGAGGGAAGTCCTACGAGCAGTACTTC,CASSLVGGKSYEQYF,NA,TRBD2,15,TRBV5-4,TRBJ2-7
TGTGCCAGCAGCTTGAGCGGGACCAGCACAGATACGCAGTATTTT,CASSLSGTSTDTQYF,NA,TRBD2,15,TRBV5-6,TRBJ2-3
TGCGCCAGCAGCGCCGGGGACGAGCAGTACTTC,CASSAGDEQYF,NA,NA,11,TRBV4-3,TRBJ2-7
TGCGCCAGCAGCTTGTTTGTGGGAATTTACACTGAAGCTTTCTTT,CASSLFVGIYTEAFF,NA,NA,15,TRBV5-1,TRBJ1-1
TGTGCCACCAGCCCCACACAGGGTTTTAATGAAGCTTTCTTT,CATSPTQGFNEAFF,NA,NA,14,TRBV15,TRBJ1-1
TGTGCCAGCAGGGGACAGAGCTCCTACAATGAGCAGTTCTTC,CASRGQSSYNEQFF,NA,TRBD1,14,TRBV14,TRBJ2-1
TGTGCCAGCAGCTTGGAGGGGACAGGGGAGGGAGATACGCAGTATTTT,CASSLEGTGEGDTQYF,once,TRBD1,16,TRBV5-6,TRBJ2-3
TGTGCCAGCAGTTTATCACGACAGGGGGCTTACGAGCAGTACTTC,CASSLSRQGAYEQYF,few,TRBD1,15,TRBV28,TRBJ2-7
TGTGCCAGCTCACCAGATACCTTAGGAGGGGGTGACTATGGCTACACCTTC,CASSPDTLGGGDYGYTF,once,NA,17,TRBV18,TRBJ1-2
TGTGCCAGTGGTGCTAGCTCCTACAATGAGCAGTTCTTC,CASGASSYNEQFF,NA,NA,13,TRBV19,TRBJ2-1
TGTGCCAGCAGCCCGAGGAAGTCCTACGAGCAGTACTTC,CASSPRKSYEQYF,NA,NA,13,TRBV28,TRBJ2-7
TGCAGCGTCGTTGACAGGGACGATTATGGCTACACCTTC,CSVVDRDDYGYTF,NA,TRBD1,13,TRBV29-1,TRBJ1-2
TGTGCCAGCAGCTGGACTCAGGGCCGTCTAGTCTACGAGCAGTACTTC,CASSWTQGRLVYEQYF,NA,NA,16,TRBV5-6,TRBJ2-7
TGTGCCAGCAGCGATAGGTATGGGGAGCTGTTTTTT,CASSDRYGELFF,few,NA,12,TRBV5-6,TRBJ2-2
TGTGCCAGCATCCGTCCCGAGACATCCTACGAGCAGTACTTC,CASIRPETSYEQYF,NA,NA,14,TRBV2,TRBJ2-7
TGTGCTAGTGGCCCGGGACTCTTCGGCGGAGATACGCAGTATTTT,CASGPGLFGGDTQYF,NA,NA,15,TRBV12-5,TRBJ2-3
TGTGCCAGCAGTTGGATGGGACTAGCGGGAGACGAGCAGTACTTC,CASSWMGLAGDEQYF,NA,TRBD2,15,TRBV6-5,TRBJ2-7
TGTGCCAGCGGGGTCGGACAGGTAAATCAGCCCCAGCATTTT,CASGVGQVNQPQHF,NA,TRBD1,14,TRBV27,TRBJ1-5
TGTGCCAGCGTCGTGTGGGGAGGGAATTACGAGCAGTACTTC,CASVVWGGNYEQYF,NA,TRBD2,14,TRBV2,TRBJ2-7
TGTGCCAGCAGCCTCCAGGAAGGTAGCTTTCCCCCATTAGAGCAGTACTTC,CASSLQEGSFPPLEQYF,NA,NA,17,TRBV9,TRBJ2-7
TGTGCCAGCAGCACCGTAGGGACAAGGCTTCGGGAGACCCAGTACTTC,CASSTVGTRLRETQYF,NA,NA,16,TRBV5-6,TRBJ2-5
TGTGCCAGCAGCAACTCCGGGACTCCCTACGAGCAGTACTTC,CASSNSGTPYEQYF,few,NA,14,TRBV27,TRBJ2-7
TGTGCCAGCAGCTTAGTGGGCGGGAGTTTTGCCAATGAGCAGTTCTTC,CASSLVGGSFANEQFF,NA,TRBD2,16,TRBV7-9,TRBJ2-1
TGTGCCAGCAGTTTCGGGGGGCGCAGGGGGAATGAGCAGTTCTTC,CASSFGGRRGNEQFF,NA,NA,15,TRBV28,TRBJ2-1
TGCGCCAGCAGCTTCATCGGGGGGCAAGATGGCTACACCTTC,CASSFIGGQDGYTF,NA,NA,14,TRBV5-1,TRBJ1-2
TGTGCCAGCAGCGCCCGGGGGGAGCAAGAGACCCAGTACTTC,CASSARGEQETQYF,NA,TRBD2,14,TRBV9,TRBJ2-5
TGTGCCAGCTCACCAAACCGACAGGGTACTGAAGCTTTCTTT,CASSPNRQGTEAFF,once,TRBD1,14,TRBV18,TRBJ1-1
TGTGCCAGCAGCTCGAAGACTCTTTCCTACGAGCAGTACTTC,CASSSKTLSYEQYF,NA,NA,14,TRBV7-8,TRBJ2-7
TGTGCCAGCACCGCGACTAGCGGGGGCCCCGCGGGGGAGCTGTTTTTT,CASTATSGGPAGELFF,NA,TRBD2,16,TRBV27,TRBJ2-2
TGCGCCAGCAGCTTGTTTTCCAGCTACGAGCAGTACTTC,CASSLFSSYEQYF,once,NA,13,TRBV5-1,TRBJ2-7
TGTGCCAGCAGCCCTATAGGGACAGGGTTGGATGAGCAGTTCTTC,CASSPIGTGLDEQFF,once,TRBD1,15,TRBV11-3,TRBJ2-1
TGTGCCAGCTCACCTGGACTAGCGGGAGCCTACGAGCAGTACTTC,CASSPGLAGAYEQYF,NA,TRBD2,15,TRBV18,TRBJ2-7
TGTGCCAGTTGGACAGGGGAGGAGCAGTACTTC,CASWTGEEQYF,NA,TRBD1,11,TRBV27,TRBJ2-7
TGTGCCAGCAGCCAGACTAGCGGGAGTAGGCGGGACACCGGGGAGCTGTTTTTT,CASSQTSGSRRDTGELFF,NA,TRBD2,18,TRBV7-6,TRBJ2-2
TGTGCCAGCAGTTTAGGGGGACGAACCACTGAAGCTTTCTTT,CASSLGGRTTEAFF,NA,NA,14,TRBV27,TRBJ1-1
TGCGCCAGCAGCCACGGTACGGGAGCTCCCCTTCGCGAGCAGTACTTC,CASSHGTGAPLREQYF,NA,NA,16,TRBV4-1,TRBJ2-7
TGTGCCAGCAGCTTAGGACTAGCGGGAGTCACAGATACGCAGTATTTT,CASSLGLAGVTDTQYF,NA,TRBD2,16,TRBV11-2,TRBJ2-3
TGTGCCATCAGTGGGACTAGCGGGAGAGGGCCAGAGCAGTACTTC,CAISGTSGRGPEQYF,once,TRBD2,15,TRBV10-3,TRBJ2-7
TGTGCCAGCAGTATCACAGGGGGCGAGCAGTTCTTC,CASSITGGEQFF,NA,TRBD1,12,TRBV27,TRBJ2-1
TGTGCCAGCAGCTCTAACCCCGACACAGATACGCAGTATTTT,CASSSNPDTDTQYF,NA,NA,14,TRBV7-9,TRBJ2-3
TGTGCCAGCAGCGGGACAGAGGGCTATGGCTACACCTTC,CASSGTEGYGYTF,NA,NA,13,TRBV9,TRBJ1-2
TGTGCCAGCTCAGTTAGGACAGGGGTCGATGAGCAGTTCTTC,CASSVRTGVDEQFF,NA,TRBD1,14,TRBV18,TRBJ2-1